One and the same sample provided the 27 T cell receptor beta chains below, sequenced in a study of OX40 agonist ivuxolimab in advanced cancers. Sequenced by immunoSEQ multiplex PCR; TCRdb stores in-frame clones only, minus some. The sample includes about 67,000 clones, 80% to 90% of them seen just once. This material consisted of CD4+ or CD8+ T cells sorted from blood, taken in a trial of the OX40 agonist ivuxolimab. The receptors come from an adult with an advanced solid tumor such as melanoma, head and neck, liver or kidney cancer.

V gene TRBV7-9 combines with J gene TRBJ2-4; 9 bases map to TRBD1. CDR3 length: 14 residues. The ends lost 5 bases at V and 7 bases at J; junction bases unmatched: 6. Per germline, CDR1 SEHNR and CDR2 FQNEAQ (reference sequence). CDR3 in DNA: TGTGCCAGCAGCATAGGACAGGGGTGGAACATTCAGTACTTC. Protein product: CASSIGQGWNIQYF.

The sample holds a few counts of this clone. The gene calls are TRBV6-4 and TRBJ2-3, with D tentatively TRBD2 (7 bases). Germline V CDR1 and CDR2: MRHNA, SNTAGT. This CDR3 comprises 15 residues. The V gene lost 1 base and the J gene lost 2 bases, with 10 bases spanning the gap. CDR3 loop: CASSDFGGPTDTQYF. The CDR3 DNA reads TGTGCCAGCAGTGACTTCGGGGGGCCCACAGATACGCAGTATTTT.

The V and J genes are TRBV6-1 and TRBJ1-5; 8 nucleotides line up with TRBD1. Germline CDR1 is MNHNS and CDR2 is SASEGT. The CDR3 is made up of 15 amino acids. V shed 3 bases, J shed 2 bases, and the junction held 3 bases outside the gene matches. CDR3 bases: TGTGCCAGCAGTGAGAGGACAGGGCGCAATCAGCCCCAGCATTTT. Its protein is CASSERTGRNQPQHF.

J is TRBJ1-3 and V is TRBV18; perhaps TRBD1 as D (5 bases). The germline V gene has CDR1 KGHSH and CDR2 LQKENI. Trimming removed 2 bases at V and 4 bases at J, with 12 bases between. There are 15 residues in the CDR3. The CDR3 spells CASSPVRDGGNTIYF. CDR3 nucleotide sequence: TGTGCCAGCTCACCAGTGAGGGACGGCGGAAACACCATATATTTT.

The CDR3 reads CASSPNRRYTGELFF. CDR3 in DNA: TGTGCCAGCTCACCTAACAGGAGGTACACCGGGGAGCTGTTTTTT. The gene calls are TRBV18 and TRBJ2-2; TRBD1 or TRBD2 may be the D gene (5 bases each). The CDR3 runs 15 residues. Trimming took 3 bases from V and 3 from J, leaving 11 bases between them. Looked up from germline, CDR1 is KGHSH and CDR2 is LQKENI.

The V call is TRBV7-6, the J call TRBJ2-5; D is ambiguous. The CDR3 is 13 amino acids. V lost 4 bases and J 0 bases, leaving 6 bases between the germline ends. The germline CDR1 and CDR2 sequences are SGHVS and FNYEAQ. The CDR3 sequence: CASSYTYQETQYF. As DNA, the CDR3 is TGTGCCAGCAGCTACACCTACCAAGAGACCCAGTACTTC.

The CDR3 DNA sequence: TGTGCCAGCAGCGGTCCGGACAGGGGATATAGTGGCTACACCTTC. Its translation is CASSGPDRGYSGYTF. The chain combines TRBV4-2 with TRBJ1-2; 9 positions match TRBD1. The CDR3 totals 15 residues. Per the germline V gene, CDR1 is LGHNA and CDR2 is YNFKEQ. Losses at the gene ends were 5 bases for V and 7 bases for J; bases not matched to a gene: 11.

The chain employs TRBV7-2 and TRBJ2-3, with 11 bases lining up with TRBD2. J was trimmed by 3 bases and V by 5 bases; bases with no gene match: 4. Germline V lookup: CDR1 SGHTA, CDR2 FQGNSA. The CDR3 has 15 amino acids. For the CDR3, the DNA is TGTGCCAGCAGCGCGACTAGCGGGAATACAGATACGCAGTATTTT. Its translation is CASSATSGNTDTQYF.

This rearrangement joins TRBV10-3 to TRBJ1-5, with D perhaps TRBD1 (5 bases). The germline V gene encodes CDR1 ENHRY and CDR2 SYGVKD. This CDR3 contains 15 residues. V lost 0 bases and J 6 bases, leaving 12 bases between the germline ends. CDR3 residues: CAISESGRVGQPQHF. CDR3 sequence (DNA): TGTGCCATCAGTGAGTCAGGCAGGGTGGGTCAGCCCCAGCATTTT.

The chain recombines TRBV19 with TRBJ2-3; D tentatively reads TRBD1 or TRBD2 (5 bases each). The CDR3 runs 15 residues. V was pared by 3 bases and J by 0 bases, with 10 bases between. Per the germline V gene, CDR1 is LNHDA and CDR2 is SQIVND (reference sequence). The CDR3 DNA reads as TGTGCCAGTAGTATCACCGGGGCTAGCACAGATACGCAGTATTTT. This encodes CASSITGASTDTQYF.

V is TRBV6-5 and J is TRBJ1-2; 7 positions agree with TRBD1. The germline CDR1 and CDR2 sequences are MNHEY and SVGAGI. This CDR3 is 15 amino acids long. V lost 6 bases and J lost 6; bases outside the gene matches: 13. The CDR3 spells CASRSDRADIHGYTF. The CDR3 nucleotides are TGTGCCAGCAGATCCGACAGGGCCGATATCCATGGCTACACCTTC.

The rearrangement links TRBV5-1 to TRBJ1-1; D remains unclear. Trimming removed 0 bases from V and 4 bases from J, with 10 bases in between. In germline, CDR1 is SGHRS, CDR2 YFSETQ. This CDR3 region has 14 residues. CDR3 bases: TGCGCCAGCAGCTTGGCCGAGGGAATCACTGAAGCTTTCTTT. Its translation is CASSLAEGITEAFF. The full variable domain, completed using reference TRBV5-1 and TRBJ1-1, is KAGVTQTPRYLIKTRGQQVTLSCSPISGHRSVSWYQQTPGQGLQFLFEYFSETQRNKGNFPGRFSGRQFSNSRSEMNVSTLELGDSALYLCASSLAEGITEAFFGQGTRLTVV.

This rearrangement joins TRBV4-3 to TRBJ2-3; D call uncertain. This CDR3 is built from 14 residues. The V gene lost 1 base and the J gene lost 0 bases, with 5 bases spanning the gap. Germline CDR1 and CDR2: LGHNA and YSLEER. The CDR3 coding sequence is TGCGCCAGCAGCCAAGGAGTTAGCACAGATACGCAGTATTTT. Protein product: CASSQGVSTDTQYF.

J is TRBJ1-2 and V is TRBV28, with TRBD1 matching over 7 bases. Looked up from germline, CDR1 is MDHEN and CDR2 is SYDVKM. This CDR3 contains 15 residues. Losses at the gene ends were 3 bases for V and 3 bases for J; bases not matched to a gene: 7. This CDR3 reads CASSFRGQTYYGYTF. The CDR3 nucleotides read TGTGCCAGCAGTTTTAGGGGACAGACTTACTATGGCTACACCTTC.

This chain joins TRBV15 and TRBJ2-5; 7 bases fit TRBD1. The J segment lost 1 base and the V segment lost 2 bases, leaving 4 bases of the junction unmatched. Germline V lookup: CDR1 LNHNV, CDR2 YYDKDF (reference sequence). This CDR3 spans 15 amino acids. The CDR3 DNA sequence: TGTGCCACCAGCAGACAGGGGGTGGCCCAAGAGACCCAGTACTTC. Amino acids: CATSRQGVAQETQYF.

This rearrangement joins TRBV7-2 to TRBJ1-2; D might be TRBD1 (5 bases). Trimming stripped 1 base from V and 5 bases from J, with 11 bases between. Germline V gene sequence: CDR1 SGHTA, CDR2 FQGNSA. This CDR3 is built from 14 residues. CDR3 coding DNA: TGTGCCAGCAGCTTAGGGACAAGCCGATATGGCTACACCTTC. Residues: CASSLGTSRYGYTF.

The CDR3 sequence is CASSVGRTGGTEAFF. DNA of the CDR3: TGTGCCAGCAGCGTCGGACGTACAGGGGGCACTGAAGCTTTCTTT. V is TRBV9 and J is TRBJ1-1; TRBD1 matches at 8 bases. Germline V gene data show CDR1 as SGDLS and CDR2 as YYNGEE. This CDR3 is built from 15 residues. Losses at the gene ends were 2 bases for V and 4 bases for J; bases not matched to a gene: 7. Filled out from reference TRBV9 and TRBJ1-1, the complete variable domain reads DSGVTQTPKHLITATGQRVTLRCSPRSGDLSVYWYQQSLDQGLQFLIQYYNGEERAKGNILERFSAQQFPDLHSELNLSSLELGDSALYFCASSVGRTGGTEAFFGQGTRLTVV.

This chain connects TRBV6-1 to TRBJ2-3, with a tentative D call TRBD1 (7 bases). Per germline, CDR1 MNHNS and CDR2 SASEGT. The length of the CDR3 is 14 residues. With 9 bases removed from V and 3 bases from J, the gap between germline ends came to 16 bases. In DNA form, the CDR3 reads TGTGCCAGTGGCGGGACAGATGAAACAGATACGCAGTATTTT. Translated, it gives CASGGTDETDTQYF.

The chain carries TRBV29-1 and TRBJ2-1; D gene ambiguous. V gave up 2 bases and J gave up 5 bases, with 10 bases separating them. The CDR3 has 13 residues. Germline-derived CDR1 and CDR2 are SQVTM and ANQGSEA. Written as DNA, the CDR3 is TGCAGCGTTGAACAGGCGAAAAACAATGAGCAGTTCTTC. Encoded protein: CSVEQAKNNEQFF.

The chain combines TRBV10-3 with TRBJ2-3, with 7 bases lining up with TRBD1. The CDR3 has 15 amino acids. V lost 4 bases and J lost 3; bases outside the gene matches: 7. Germline lookup yields CDR1 ENHRY and CDR2 SYGVKD. The CDR3 loop reads CAISAGTVFTDTQYF. The CDR3 nucleotides read TGTGCCATCAGTGCTGGGACAGTGTTTACAGATACGCAGTATTTT.

The DNA for the CDR3 is TGTGCCAGCAGCTTGGCGGGAAGCTCCTACAATGAGCAGTTCTTC. This gives the protein CASSLAGSSYNEQFF. The rearrangement links TRBV5-5 to TRBJ2-1; a possible D gene is TRBD2 (5 bases). Trimming stripped 0 bases from V and 0 bases from J, with 7 bases between. CDR3 length equals 15 residues. Germline V lookup: CDR1 SGHKS, CDR2 YYEKEE (reference sequence).

V usage is TRBV2 and J usage is TRBJ2-7; 8 bases are shared with TRBD2. The CDR3 spans 11 residues. CDR1 and CDR2 (germline): SNHLY, FYNNEI. After removal of 6 bases from V and 6 bases from J, the junction contained 1 base not matched to a gene. DNA of the CDR3: TGTGCCAGCAGGGCGGGGGGCGAGCAGTACTTC. Amino acids: CASRAGGEQYF. Looking up the rest from reference TRBV2 and TRBJ2-7 gives the full variable domain: EPEVTQTPSHQVTQMGQEVILRCVPISNHLYFYWYRQILGQKVEFLVSFYNNEISEKSEIFDDQFSVERPDGSNFTLKIRSTKLEDSAMYFCASRAGGEQYFGPGTRLTVT.

This chain links TRBV19 with TRBJ2-6, with D possibly TRBD2 on 5 matching bases. Between the trimmed V and J ends, which lost 2 bases and 1 base, there was a span of 9 bases. Germline V gives CDR1 LNHDA, CDR2 SQIVND (reference sequence). CDR3 size: 16 residues. Here the CDR3 reads CASSIRSGSGANVLTF. CDR3 coding DNA: TGTGCCAGTAGTATAAGGTCGGGGTCTGGGGCCAACGTCCTGACTTTC. The variable domain in full, with the rest retrieved from reference TRBV19 and TRBJ2-6, is DGGITQSPKYLFRKEGQNVTLSCEQNLNHDAMYWYRQDPGQGLRLIYYSQIVNDFQKGDIAEGYSVSREKKESFPLTVTSAQKNPTAFYLCASSIRSGSGANVLTFGAGSRLTVL.

This chain uses TRBV28 with TRBJ2-2; D is perhaps TRBD1 (5 bases). The CDR3 length is 15 residues. The V end was cut by 5 bases, the J end by 0 bases, with 10 bases between. CDR1 MDHEN and CDR2 SYDVKM come from the germline V gene. The CDR3 here is CASSRLDTNTGELFF. The CDR3 DNA reads TGTGCCAGCAGTCGACTGGACACGAACACCGGGGAGCTGTTTTTT. Full variable domain (remainder filled in from reference TRBV28 and TRBJ2-2): DVKVTQSSRYLVKRTGEKVFLECVQDMDHENMFWYRQDPGLGLRLIYFSYDVKMKEKGDIPEGYSVSREKKERFSLILESASTNQTSMYLCASSRLDTNTGELFFGEGSRLTVL.

J is TRBJ1-2 and V is TRBV7-8; 7 nucleotides line up with TRBD1. The CDR3 extends over 16 amino acids. Germline values: CDR1 SGHVS, CDR2 FQNEAQ. With 0 bases clipped from V and 3 bases from J, the junction kept 7 bases outside the gene matches. Written as DNA, the CDR3 is TGTGCCAGCAGCTTAGCGGCAGGGGGTCGTGACTATGGCTACACCTTC. Protein: CASSLAAGGRDYGYTF.

In regard to this clone: This same CDR3 is encoded by further DNA sequences in the sample. The rearrangement joins TRBV5-4 to TRBJ1-1; 8 bases agree with TRBD1. Per germline, CDR1 SGHNT and CDR2 YYREEE (reference sequence). V lost 2 bases to trimming and J lost 4 bases; unmatched junction nucleotides: 4. This CDR3 spans 14 amino acids. CDR3 protein: CASSLGQGGTEAFF. Here the CDR3 DNA reads TGTGCCAGCAGCTTAGGACAGGGTGGCACTGAAGCTTTCTTT.

The chain couples TRBV6-1 to TRBJ1-1; TRBD1 matches at 8 bases. This CDR3 region has 14 residues. V gave up 3 bases and J gave up 5 bases; unmatched junction bases: 5. In germline, CDR1 is MNHNS, CDR2 SASEGT. The CDR3 sequence is CASSDQGARTEAFF. The DNA of the CDR3 is TGTGCCAGCAGTGACCAGGGGGCGCGTACTGAAGCTTTCTTT.